This is a list of T cell receptor beta chains from one sample in a study of cytomegalovirus exposure and HLA in healthy donors. Sequencing was performed with immunoSEQ multiplex PCR; in TCRdb, only in-frame clones are kept and a portion is missing. The repertoire holds 150,000 to 200,000 clones, with around 88% as singletons. Input material: PBMCs. All receptors come from a man between 40 and 49 years old in good health and CMV-seropositive. Each CDR3 is given with its conserved first and last residue. D genes are given only for firm matches. Size values are once, few and many counts, or a class for expanded clones, and some rows have none.

v_call: TRBV6-6
clone_size: .
d_call: .
j_call: TRBJ2-5
cdr3_nt: TGTGCCAGCAGTTACTCCATAAAGGGGGTGGAAGAGACCCAGTACTTC
cdr3_aa: CASSYSIKGVEETQYF

v_call: TRBV28
clone_size: once
d_call: TRBD1
j_call: TRBJ1-4
cdr3_nt: TGTGCCAGCAGTTTCCGAGACAGGGGGGACAATGAAAAACTGTTTTTT
cdr3_aa: CASSFRDRGDNEKLFF

v_call: TRBV5-6
clone_size: .
d_call: .
j_call: TRBJ2-3
cdr3_nt: TGTGCCAGCAGCATACAGGGCGTAGATACGCAGTATTTT
cdr3_aa: CASSIQGVDTQYF

v_call: TRBV9
clone_size: .
d_call: .
j_call: TRBJ2-7
cdr3_nt: TGTGCCAGCGGGCAAAGGTACGAGCAGTACTTC
cdr3_aa: CASGQRYEQYF

v_call: TRBV7-8
clone_size: .
d_call: TRBD2
j_call: TRBJ2-5
cdr3_nt: TGTGCCAGCAGCTTAGAAGGTCGTCTAGCGGGAGGAGAGACCCAGTACTTC
cdr3_aa: CASSLEGRLAGGETQYF

v_call: TRBV5-8
clone_size: .
d_call: .
j_call: TRBJ2-4
cdr3_nt: TGTGCCAGCAGCGCACCCGGGACAGCGGGAAACATTCAGTACTTC
cdr3_aa: CASSAPGTAGNIQYF

v_call: TRBV7-8
clone_size: once
d_call: TRBD1
j_call: TRBJ1-2
cdr3_nt: TGTGCCAGCAGCCCTTGGGACAGCAACTATGGCTACACCTTC
cdr3_aa: CASSPWDSNYGYTF

v_call: TRBV11-2
clone_size: .
d_call: .
j_call: TRBJ1-4
cdr3_nt: TGTGCCAGCAGCATGGACAGAGTGACCGAAAAACTGTTTTTT
cdr3_aa: CASSMDRVTEKLFF

v_call: TRBV7-2
clone_size: .
d_call: .
j_call: TRBJ1-4
cdr3_nt: TGTGCCAGCAGCTTGGGCCCAACTAATGAAAAACTGTTTTTT
cdr3_aa: CASSLGPTNEKLFF

v_call: TRBV12-5
clone_size: .
d_call: .
j_call: TRBJ1-2
cdr3_nt: TGTGCTAGTGTTGGACAGAACTATGGCTACACCTTC
cdr3_aa: CASVGQNYGYTF

v_call: TRBV27
clone_size: .
d_call: .
j_call: TRBJ2-7
cdr3_nt: TGTGCCAGCAGTTTCTCGGGGAGCTCCTACGAGCAGTACTTC
cdr3_aa: CASSFSGSSYEQYF

v_call: TRBV6-1
clone_size: few
d_call: .
j_call: TRBJ2-2
cdr3_nt: TGTGCCAGTGTTAAGAGCCTAATGAACACCGGGGAGCTGTTTTTT
cdr3_aa: CASVKSLMNTGELFF

v_call: TRBV10-2
clone_size: .
d_call: .
j_call: TRBJ1-4
cdr3_nt: TGCGCCAGCAGTGCTCACGGAACTAATGAAAAACTGTTTTTT
cdr3_aa: CASSAHGTNEKLFF

v_call: TRBV6-5
clone_size: few
d_call: TRBD1
j_call: TRBJ1-4
cdr3_nt: TGTGCCAGCAGAGGACAGGGGTGGGATGAAAAACTGTTTTTT
cdr3_aa: CASRGQGWDEKLFF

v_call: TRBV6-1
clone_size: .
d_call: TRBD1
j_call: TRBJ2-1
cdr3_nt: TGTGCCAGCAGTGGCCAGGGACAGGCGGGCTACAATGAGCAGTTCTTC
cdr3_aa: CASSGQGQAGYNEQFF

v_call: TRBV6-1
clone_size: .
d_call: .
j_call: TRBJ2-7
cdr3_nt: TGTGCCAGCAGTTCAAACAGGGTTTCCTACGAGCAGTACTTC
cdr3_aa: CASSSNRVSYEQYF

v_call: TRBV15
clone_size: .
d_call: .
j_call: TRBJ2-4
cdr3_nt: TGTGCCACCAGCAGAGATCGAGGGGGGGGAGCCAAAAACATTCAGTACTTC
cdr3_aa: CATSRDRGGGAKNIQYF

v_call: TRBV28
clone_size: .
d_call: .
j_call: TRBJ2-7
cdr3_nt: TGTGCCAGCAGCTCCACATACTACGAGCAGTACTTC
cdr3_aa: CASSSTYYEQYF

v_call: TRBV28
clone_size: .
d_call: .
j_call: TRBJ1-3
cdr3_nt: TGTGCCAGCAGCACAGGGTTTCCTGGAAACACCATATATTTT
cdr3_aa: CASSTGFPGNTIYF

v_call: TRBV5-1
clone_size: .
d_call: TRBD1
j_call: TRBJ2-7
cdr3_nt: TGCGCCAGCAGCTTGGCCGGGACAGGGGGCACCGAGCAGTACTTC
cdr3_aa: CASSLAGTGGTEQYF

v_call: TRBV5-1
clone_size: once
d_call: .
j_call: TRBJ1-2
cdr3_nt: TGCGCCAGCAGCTTGGGATCCGGCAGGGACTATGGCTACACCTTC
cdr3_aa: CASSLGSGRDYGYTF

v_call: TRBV27
clone_size: few
d_call: TRBD1
j_call: TRBJ1-1
cdr3_nt: TGTGCCAGCAGTTTAGGGACAGGGACTGAAGCTTTCTTT
cdr3_aa: CASSLGTGTEAFF

v_call: TRBV15
clone_size: .
d_call: TRBD1
j_call: TRBJ1-4
cdr3_nt: TGTGCCACCAGCAGTGAACCCGGGACAGGAAATGAAAAACTGTTTTTT
cdr3_aa: CATSSEPGTGNEKLFF

v_call: TRBV7-3
clone_size: .
d_call: .
j_call: TRBJ2-3
cdr3_nt: TGTGCCAGCAGCTTAAATCGGGTGGCAGATACGCAGTATTTT
cdr3_aa: CASSLNRVADTQYF

v_call: TRBV7-9
clone_size: .
d_call: TRBD1
j_call: TRBJ1-1
cdr3_nt: TGTTCCAGCAGGGGGCCCGGGGGTACGGACACTGAAGCTTTCTTT
cdr3_aa: CSSRGPGGTDTEAFF

v_call: TRBV4-3
clone_size: .
d_call: .
j_call: TRBJ2-2
cdr3_nt: TGCGCCAGCAGCCAAGCCCCTGCCGGGGAGCTGTTTTTT
cdr3_aa: CASSQAPAGELFF

v_call: TRBV5-5
clone_size: .
d_call: TRBD1
j_call: TRBJ1-2
cdr3_nt: TGTGCCAGCAGCTTAACGACAGGGGATGGCTACACCTTC
cdr3_aa: CASSLTTGDGYTF

v_call: TRBV27
clone_size: .
d_call: TRBD2
j_call: TRBJ2-7
cdr3_nt: TGTGCCAGCAGCCGACTAGCGGGACCATCCTACGAGCAGTACTTC
cdr3_aa: CASSRLAGPSYEQYF

v_call: TRBV18
clone_size: .
d_call: .
j_call: TRBJ2-5
cdr3_nt: TGTGCCAGCCACCCGGACGTTGGGGGGCAAGAGACCCAGTACTTC
cdr3_aa: CASHPDVGGQETQYF

v_call: TRBV15
clone_size: .
d_call: TRBD1
j_call: TRBJ1-5
cdr3_nt: TGTGCCACCAGCGAGACAGGGTTCAATCAGCCCCAGCATTTT
cdr3_aa: CATSETGFNQPQHF

v_call: TRBV5-1
clone_size: few
d_call: .
j_call: TRBJ1-3
cdr3_nt: TGCGCCAGCAGCTTGGGGTACAGGGCTTCCGGAAACACCATATATTTT
cdr3_aa: CASSLGYRASGNTIYF

v_call: TRBV28
clone_size: .
d_call: TRBD2
j_call: TRBJ2-7
cdr3_nt: TGTGCCAGCGGGGTTCCCAGCGGGACCCACGAGCAGTACTTC
cdr3_aa: CASGVPSGTHEQYF

v_call: TRBV5-4
clone_size: .
d_call: .
j_call: TRBJ1-2
cdr3_nt: TGTGCCAGCAGCCCTCCGTTAGCGGCAGAAGACAACCATGGCTACACCTTC
cdr3_aa: CASSPPLAAEDNHGYTF

v_call: TRBV7-9
clone_size: .
d_call: TRBD2
j_call: TRBJ2-1
cdr3_nt: TGTGCCAGCAGCCCAGCGGGAGTATCCTACAATGAGCAGTTCTTC
cdr3_aa: CASSPAGVSYNEQFF

v_call: TRBV30
clone_size: .
d_call: TRBD1
j_call: TRBJ1-2
cdr3_nt: TGTGCCTGGAGTTATACAGGGGCGCTGTATGGCTACACCTTC
cdr3_aa: CAWSYTGALYGYTF

v_call: TRBV15
clone_size: once
d_call: TRBD1
j_call: TRBJ1-2
cdr3_nt: TGTGCCACCAGCAAAGCCGGGACAGGACTGGAGTACACCTTC
cdr3_aa: CATSKAGTGLEYTF

v_call: TRBV19
clone_size: .
d_call: .
j_call: TRBJ1-1
cdr3_nt: TGTGCCAGTAGCACGACAGGCCTGAACACTGAAGCTTTCTTT
cdr3_aa: CASSTTGLNTEAFF

v_call: TRBV5-1
clone_size: .
d_call: .
j_call: TRBJ1-6
cdr3_nt: TGCGCCAGCAGCTTGGAGACGGGTATTATCTCACCCCTCCACTTT
cdr3_aa: CASSLETGIISPLHF

v_call: TRBV23-1
clone_size: .
d_call: TRBD1
j_call: TRBJ2-7
cdr3_nt: TGCGCCAGCAGTCAATCCGGACAGGGGATCTACGAGCAGTACTTC
cdr3_aa: CASSQSGQGIYEQYF

v_call: TRBV19
clone_size: .
d_call: .
j_call: TRBJ1-2
cdr3_nt: TGTGCCAGCACGAATGCCGACAGCTTCAACTATGGCTACACCTTC
cdr3_aa: CASTNADSFNYGYTF